The source of this T cell receptor (beta chain) is a study of blood T cell repertoires in COVID-19. Overall study context: PBMCs, B-cell-depleted T cells, or T cells were the source of the cDNA or gDNA that made up the material.

Original methodology: Reference gene primer amplification gave estimated nucleated cell counts. Only in-frame clones appear in the TCRdb table, and some are missing; sequencing was by immunoSEQ multiplex PCR. Clone size and V and J calls were adopted from that table, with D and trimming inferred from the DNA. This table holds 95,000 to 150,000 clones, more than 70% found once. V was cut by 5 bases and J by 6 bases, with 14 bases left in between. The CDR3 extends over 15 amino acids. Germline loops: CDR1 SGHAT, CDR2 FQNNGV. The sequenced material came from peripheral blood. This chain joins TRBV11-2 and TRBJ1-6, with D possibly matching TRBD1 (6 bases). The clonotype comes from a woman older than 75 with acute or convalescent COVID-19. This CDR3 reads CASSALQGPNSPLHF. The DNA for the CDR3 is TGTGCCAGCAGCGCCTTACAGGGACCTAATTCACCCCTCCACTTT.